The next 24 T cell receptor beta chains were all read from a single sample in a study of T cells in women clearing cervical HPV infection. The data were produced by immunoSEQ multiplex PCR, yet TCRdb's version contains in-frame clones alone and is incomplete. The repertoire shows about 39,000 clones; the top ten hold 6.4%. Sequenced input: blood buffy coat. The receptors here all came from a woman aged 18-70 years with a cervical HPV16 infection that either progressed to CIN3+ or cleared (not recorded which).

About this clone itself: Read coverage stops 3 residues before the CDR3 terminus; the germline J gene supplies the remainder. The chain joins TRBV27 to TRBJ2-3; a weak D match, TRBD2 (5 bases). Trimming left V 10 bases short and J 8 bases short, with 13 bases between. This CDR3 has 11 amino acids. Germline V gives CDR1 MNHEY, CDR2 SMNVEV (reference sequence). The CDR3 loop is CATVQRGTQYF. CDR3 bases read: TGTGCCACCGTCCAACGGGGTACG.

With regard to this clone: Other nucleotide sequences in the sample specify the same CDR3. The CDR3 is CASRRTAGGTDTQYF. The part of the CDR3 DNA that was read is TGTGCCAGCAGACGCACAGCGGGGGGTACTGATACG. The J gene is TRBJ2-3, the V gene TRBV7-7, with 9 bases that match TRBD2. The read ends 3 residues shy of where the CDR3 ends; the end is completed using the germline J gene. Germline trimming cut 6 bases from V and 6 bases from J; bases unmatched to any gene: 10. The CDR3 is 15 residues long. From germline, CDR1 is SSHAT and CDR2 FNYEAQ (reference sequence).

As for this clone: From the germline J gene comes the end of the CDR3, since the read stops 3 residues before it. This chain uses TRBV18 with TRBJ2-3; TRBD1 matches at 10 bases. The CDR3 has 14 amino acids. CDR1 KGHSH and CDR2 LQKENI come from the germline V gene. CDR3 DNA, as far as it was read: TGTGCCAGCTCCCGGGGACAGGGGAATCAGCCG. Translation: CASSRGQGNQP. The full CDR3 protein reads CASSRGQGNQPQYF.

Concerning this clone: The read stops 3 residues short of the end of the CDR3; the missing end is completed from the germline J gene. This sequence joins TRBV7-9 and TRBJ2-2; D might be TRBD1 (6 bases). From germline, CDR1 is SEHNR and CDR2 FQNEAQ (reference sequence). With 2 bases removed from V and 4 bases from J, the gap between germline ends came to 11 bases. The CDR3 runs 15 residues. The CDR3 DNA, read in part, is TGTGCCAGCAGCTTACGGGACATCATCACCGGGGAG. Amino acids: CASSLRDIITGE. The entire CDR3 protein reads CASSLRDIITGELFF.

Comment on this clone: The sequenced fragment ends 3 residues before the CDR3 boundary, so the rest is inferred from the germline J gene. This chain joins TRBV20-1 and TRBJ1-6; perhaps TRBD1 as D (5 bases). Germline CDR1 reads DFQATT; CDR2 reads SNEGSKA (reference sequence). With 3 bases removed from V and 7 bases from J, the gap between germline ends came to 13 bases. This CDR3 has 14 residues. CDR3 sequence reads: CSARTGTPNSPLHF. The DNA read from the CDR3 is TGCAGTGCTAGGACCGGGACTCCAAATTCACCC.

On this clone itself: The missing CDR3 end, 3 residues past where the read stops, is filled in from the germline J gene. V and J are TRBV6-1 and TRBJ1-2, with a weak D call TRBD1 (6 bases). Germline V lookup: CDR1 MNHNS, CDR2 SASEGT. The CDR3 is made up of 13 amino acids. This CDR3 is CASSEYEGGGYTF. The CDR3 DNA, read in part, is TGTGCCAGCAGTGAATATGAGGGGGGGGGC.

Remarks on this clone: The read ends 3 residues before the CDR3 terminus; that terminus is restored from the germline J gene. The chain employs TRBV28 and TRBJ2-2; the match to TRBD2 covers 11 bases. This CDR3 spans 17 amino acids. CDR1 is MDHEN, CDR2 SYDVKM, per germline. Trimming took 7 bases from V and 5 from J; bases not matched to a gene: 12. CDR3 protein: CASTFLAGGLRTGELFF. The covered CDR3 bases are TGTGCCAGCACCTTCCTAGCGGGAGGCCTCCGAACCGGGGAG.

About this clone: The read stops 3 residues short of the end of the CDR3; the missing end is completed from the germline J gene. V and J are TRBV2 and TRBJ2-1, with D perhaps TRBD1 (5 bases). Trimming took 7 bases from V and 7 from J, leaving 11 bases between them. The CDR3 has 12 residues. Germline V gene data show CDR1 as SNHLY and CDR2 as FYNNEI. The DNA read from the CDR3 is TGTGCCAGCAAGTTGGGGCGTAATGAG. Its protein is CASKLGRNE. The whole CDR3 protein is CASKLGRNEQFF.

Comments on this clone: The read gets to within 3 residues of the CDR3 end, and the germline J gene fills in the rest. The genes are TRBV19 and TRBJ1-2, with D unresolved. Germline V gene data show CDR1 as LNHDA and CDR2 as SQIVND (reference sequence). There are 15 residues in the CDR3. V gave up 5 bases and J gave up 5 bases, with 18 bases separating them. CDR3 in amino acids: CASSADVTRPYGYTF. The DNA read from the CDR3 is TGTGCCAGTAGTGCAGATGTCACGAGGCCATATGGC. Drawing the rest from reference TRBV19 and TRBJ1-2, the complete variable domain is DGGITQSPKYLFRKEGQNVTLSCEQNLNHDAMYWYRQDPGQGLRLIYYSQIVNDFQKGDIAEGYSVSREKKESFPLTVTSAQKNPTAFYLCASSADVTRPYGYTFGSGTRLTVV.

In the case of this clone: The CDR3 end lies 3 residues beyond the end of the read and is filled in from the germline J gene. This rearrangement joins TRBV19 to TRBJ2-4; TRBD1 matches at 8 bases. CDR1 LNHDA and CDR2 SQIVND come from the germline V gene (reference sequence). The CDR3 extends over 15 amino acids. The CDR3 reads CASRSGRGPPWGQYF. Incomplete CDR3 DNA: TGTGCCAGTAGATCGGGCAGGGGGCCCCCCTGGGGT.

This clone is called medium-sized based on its frequency. The covered CDR3 bases are TGTGCCATCAGCGCCGGGGTTGAG. Amino acids: CAISAGVE. The whole CDR3 sequence reads CAISAGVEQFF. The V and J genes are TRBV10-3 and TRBJ2-1, with D possibly TRBD2 on 5 matching bases. The read ends 3 residues shy of where the CDR3 ends; the end is completed using the germline J gene. The CDR3 sequence is 11 residues long. V was trimmed by 6 bases and J by 9 bases, leaving 9 bases between them. Germline assignment: CDR1 ENHRY and CDR2 SYGVKD.

In regard to this clone: Sequencing ends 3 residues short of the CDR3 end; the germline J gene provides the rest. The rearrangement links TRBV20-1 to TRBJ2-3, with D hard to call. The CDR3 spans 13 residues. Germline CDR1 is DFQATT and CDR2 is SNEGSKA (reference sequence). Between the trimmed V and J ends, which lost 1 base and 4 bases, there was a span of 9 bases. The sequenced part of the CDR3 DNA is TGCAGTGCTAGAGGGCCGCTCTCAGATACG. Residues: CSARGPLSDT. The full CDR3 is CSARGPLSDTQYF.

As to this clone: With the read ending 3 residues before the CDR3 end, the germline J gene is used to fill in that end. The gene calls are TRBV19 and TRBJ2-1, with TRBD2 matching over 14 bases. The CDR3 length is 15 residues. Germline CDR1 reads LNHDA; CDR2 reads SQIVND (reference sequence). After removal of 4 bases from V and 9 bases from J, the junction contained 5 bases not matched to a gene. The covered CDR3 bases are TGTGCCAGTAGTACAGCAGGACTAGCGGGGGGTGAG. The encoded protein is CASSTAGLAGGE. The entire CDR3 protein is CASSTAGLAGGEQFF. The full variable domain, rest sourced from reference TRBV19 and TRBJ2-1, is DGGITQSPKYLFRKEGQNVTLSCEQNLNHDAMYWYRQDPGQGLRLIYYSQIVNDFQKGDIAEGYSVSREKKESFPLTVTSAQKNPTAFYLCASSTAGLAGGEQFFGPGTRLTVL.

As for this clone: Read data end 3 residues before the CDR3 end; the end is taken from the germline J gene. This rearrangement joins TRBV5-1 to TRBJ2-5, with a tentative D call TRBD1 (5 bases). Germline V gene lookup returns CDR1 SGHRS and CDR2 YFSETQ. This CDR3 has 15 amino acids. Trimming cost V 4 bases and J 1 base, with 14 bases left between them. CDR3 sequence reads: CASSAGTGSQETQYF. CDR3 DNA, as far as it was read: TGCGCCAGCAGCGCAGGTACAGGCTCCCAAGAGACC.

In regard to this clone: The sequence runs out 3 residues before the end of the CDR3; the remainder is reconstructed from the germline J gene. The chain employs TRBV30 and TRBJ2-7, with D maybe TRBD2 (6 bases). Germline V gene lookup returns CDR1 GTSNPN and CDR2 SVGIG (reference sequence). The CDR3 contains 15 residues. Trimming shortened V by 0 bases and J by 1 base, and 13 bases separated the two germline ends. CDR3 protein: CAWSVPRLESYEQYF. The DNA read from the CDR3 is TGTGCCTGGAGTGTACCCAGACTAGAATCCTACGAG.

In regard to this clone: Coverage ceases 3 residues before the CDR3 finishes, and the germline J gene fills in the end. The rearrangement links TRBV19 to TRBJ1-2, with no clear D. V was pared by 2 bases and J by 2 bases, with 3 bases between. The CDR3 covers 12 residues. CDR1 and CDR2 (germline): LNHDA, SQIVND (reference sequence). Here the CDR3 reads CASSIRNYGYTF. CDR3 bases read: TGTGCCAGTAGTATACGGAACTATGGC. The complete variable domain, with remaining parts taken from reference TRBV19 and TRBJ1-2, reads DGGITQSPKYLFRKEGQNVTLSCEQNLNHDAMYWYRQDPGQGLRLIYYSQIVNDFQKGDIAEGYSVSREKKESFPLTVTSAQKNPTAFYLCASSIRNYGYTFGSGTRLTVV.

Concerning this clone: Read data end 3 residues before the CDR3 end; the end is taken from the germline J gene. The chain carries TRBV30 and TRBJ2-3, with a possible D match to TRBD2 (5 bases). This CDR3 has 11 amino acids. V was clipped by 7 bases and J by 7 bases, with 12 bases between them. CDR1 is GTSNPN, CDR2 SVGIG, per germline (reference sequence). The part of the CDR3 DNA that was read is TGTGCCTTGACTATAGCAAATACG. Translated: CALTIANT. The complete CDR3 protein is CALTIANTQYF.

With regard to this clone: Read data end 3 residues before the CDR3 end; the end is taken from the germline J gene. The gene calls are TRBV18 and TRBJ2-6; D possibly uses TRBD1 or TRBD2 (6 bases each). V was cut by 4 bases and J by 1 base, with 17 bases left in between. CDR1 KGHSH and CDR2 LQKENI come from the germline V gene. The CDR3 has 18 amino acids. CDR3 DNA (partial): TGTGCCAGCTCACGCCTCATACAGGGAGGTTCTGGGGCCAACGTC. Translating gives CASSRLIQGGSGANV. The whole CDR3 is CASSRLIQGGSGANVLTF.

Of note for this clone: The read falls 3 residues short of the CDR3 end, and the missing part is taken from the germline J gene. This chain links TRBV28 with TRBJ2-7, with D perhaps given as TRBD1 or TRBD2 (5 bases each). The germline CDR1 and CDR2 sequences are MDHEN and SYDVKM. The CDR3 is 14 residues long. V lost 3 bases, J lost 6 bases, and 15 bases lay in between. The CDR3 region is CASSFPGSSGEQYF. Incomplete CDR3 DNA: TGTGCCAGCAGTTTCCCAGGGAGTTCGGGCGAG.

A word on this clone: The read finishes 3 residues shy of the CDR3 end, and the germline J gene is used to complete it. The rearrangement links TRBV19 to TRBJ1-2; weak D call: TRBD1 (6 bases). From germline, CDR1 is LNHDA and CDR2 SQIVND (reference sequence). The CDR3 covers 14 residues. The sequenced CDR3 bases are TGTGCCAGTAGTATCGGCCAGGGGTCAGTAGGC. This gives the protein CASSIGQGSVG. The entire CDR3 protein reads CASSIGQGSVGYTF.

To note about this clone: The read ends 3 residues shy of where the CDR3 ends; the end is completed using the germline J gene. The chain carries TRBV18 and TRBJ1-2; D unclear. This CDR3 region has 15 residues. In germline, CDR1 is KGHSH, CDR2 LQKENI. Here the CDR3 reads CASSPQGVSSYDYTF. The sequenced part of the CDR3 DNA is TGTGCCAGCTCACCACAGGGTGTGAGCTCCTACGAC.

Points on this clone: The CDR3 end lies 3 residues beyond the end of the read and is filled in from the germline J gene. The V call is TRBV5-1, the J call TRBJ2-4, with 13 bases identical to TRBD2. CDR1 is SGHRS and CDR2 is YFSETQ in the germline V gene. The CDR3 spans 16 residues. The covered CDR3 bases are TGCGCCAGCAGCATCGGACTAGCGGGAGTAGTAGAGACT. Translation gives CASSIGLAGVVET. The CDR3 reads in full as CASSIGLAGVVETQYF.

About this clone itself: Coverage ceases 3 residues before the CDR3 finishes, and the germline J gene fills in the end. The chain employs TRBV19 and TRBJ2-5, with D possibly matching TRBD1 (5 bases). CDR1 is LNHDA, CDR2 SQIVND, per germline (reference sequence). This CDR3 has 14 residues. V shed 5 bases and J shed 1 base, with 11 bases lying between them. The CDR3 sequence is CASSPQGGQETQYF. The part of the CDR3 DNA that was read is TGTGCCAGTAGTCCGCAGGGTGGCCAAGAGACC.

A note on this clone: The DNA ends 3 residues before the CDR3 does, and the rest of the CDR3 is filled in from the germline J gene. The chain combines TRBV29-1 with TRBJ2-5, with no clear D. V was trimmed by 3 bases and J by 5 bases, leaving 13 bases between them. Germline CDR1 and CDR2: SQVTM and ANQGSEA. The CDR3 is 13 residues long. The part of the CDR3 DNA that was read is TGCAGCGTTGATGGTGCGGTTGGGGAGACC. Protein: CSVDGAVGET. The whole CDR3 sequence reads CSVDGAVGETQYF.